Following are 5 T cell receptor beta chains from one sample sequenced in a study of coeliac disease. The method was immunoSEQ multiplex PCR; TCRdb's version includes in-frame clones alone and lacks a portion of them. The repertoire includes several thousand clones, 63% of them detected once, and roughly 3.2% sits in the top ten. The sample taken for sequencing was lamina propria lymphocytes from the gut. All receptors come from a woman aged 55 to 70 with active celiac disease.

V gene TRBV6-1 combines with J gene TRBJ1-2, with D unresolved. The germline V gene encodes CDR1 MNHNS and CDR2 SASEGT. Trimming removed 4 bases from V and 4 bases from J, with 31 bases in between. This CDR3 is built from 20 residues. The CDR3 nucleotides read TGTGCCAGCAGTGGATCGACGAGAGCAGCGCGTATGCGAAAGACCTATGGCTACACCTTC. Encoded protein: CASSGSTRAARMRKTYGYTF.

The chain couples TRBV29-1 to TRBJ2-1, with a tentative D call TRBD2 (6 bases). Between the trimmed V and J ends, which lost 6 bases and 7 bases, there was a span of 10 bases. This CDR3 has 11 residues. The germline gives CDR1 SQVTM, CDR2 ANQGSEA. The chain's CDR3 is CSVRDSNEQFF. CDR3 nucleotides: TGCAGCGTCCGGGACTCTAATGAGCAGTTCTTC.

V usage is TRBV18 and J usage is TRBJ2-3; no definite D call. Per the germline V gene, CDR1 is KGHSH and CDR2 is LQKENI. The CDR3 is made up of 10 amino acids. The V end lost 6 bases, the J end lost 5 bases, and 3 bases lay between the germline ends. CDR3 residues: CASSKDTQYF. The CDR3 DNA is TGTGCCAGCTCTAAAGATACGCAGTATTTT.

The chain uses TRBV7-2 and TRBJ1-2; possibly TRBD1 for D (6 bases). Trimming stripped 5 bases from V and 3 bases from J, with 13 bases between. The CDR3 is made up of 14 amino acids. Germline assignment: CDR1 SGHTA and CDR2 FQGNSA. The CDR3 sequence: CASSPRGAYYGYTF. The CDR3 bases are TGTGCCAGCAGCCCCCGGGGGGCTTACTATGGCTACACCTTC.

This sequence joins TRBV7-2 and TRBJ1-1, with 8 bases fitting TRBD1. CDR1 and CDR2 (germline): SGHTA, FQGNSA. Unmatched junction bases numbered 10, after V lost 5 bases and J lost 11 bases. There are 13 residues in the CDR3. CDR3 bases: TGTGCCAGCAGCCGTGGACAGGGAAGAGTTGCTTTCTTT. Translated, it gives CASSRGQGRVAFF. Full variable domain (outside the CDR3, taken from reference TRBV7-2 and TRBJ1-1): GAGVSQSPSNKVTEKGKDVELRCDPISGHTALYWYRQSLGQGLEFLIYFQGNSAPDKSGLPSDRFSAERTGGSVSTLTIQRTQQEDSAVYLCASSRGQGRVAFFGQGTRLTVV.